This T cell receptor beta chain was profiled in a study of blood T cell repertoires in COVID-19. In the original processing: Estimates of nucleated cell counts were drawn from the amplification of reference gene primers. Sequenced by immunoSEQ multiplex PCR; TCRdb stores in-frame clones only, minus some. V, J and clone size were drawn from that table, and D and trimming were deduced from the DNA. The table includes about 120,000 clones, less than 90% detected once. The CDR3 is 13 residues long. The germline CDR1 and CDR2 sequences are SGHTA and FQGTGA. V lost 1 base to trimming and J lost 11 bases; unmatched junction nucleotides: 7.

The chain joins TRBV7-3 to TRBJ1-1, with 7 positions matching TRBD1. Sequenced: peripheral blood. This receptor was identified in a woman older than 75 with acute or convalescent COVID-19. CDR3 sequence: CASSLNKGAGAFF. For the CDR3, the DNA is TGTGCCAGCAGCTTAAATAAGGGGGCCGGGGCTTTCTTT.